The T cell receptor beta chain under discussion was sequenced for a study of control samples from healthy donors and cancer patients. Only one count was recorded for this clone. This CDR3 is built from 13 residues. Trimming took 2 bases from V and 6 from J, leaving 11 bases between them. Germline V gene lookup returns CDR1 LNHNV and CDR2 YYDKDF (reference sequence). The protocol was immunoSEQ multiplex PCR, while the TCRdb copy is restricted to in-frame clones and leaves out a portion. The sample has about 160,000 clones, around 96% seen once. J is TRBJ2-7 and V is TRBV15; D is ambiguous. The clonotype originates from a woman aged 25-40 years in good health. The specimen was blood. The CDR3 nucleotides read TGTGCCACCAGCAGACTCCAGTGGACCGAGCAGTACTTC. This codes for CATSRLQWTEQYF.